Listed below are T cell receptor beta chains from one sample, sequenced in a study of blood T cell repertoires in COVID-19. The data were produced by immunoSEQ multiplex PCR, yet TCRdb's version contains in-frame clones alone and is incomplete. The profile shows hundreds of thousands of clones, approximately 90% of them singletons. Sequencing was done on a sample of PBMCs or T cells enriched from blood (not recorded which). The receptor set was obtained from an older woman in a cohort exposed to, infected with or recovered from COVID-19 (not recorded which). Both conserved end residues are part of each CDR3. The D gene is left open where the match is weak. Part of the rows lack a size; the others show once, few, many or a class for expanded clones.

v_call	clone_size	d_call	j_call	cdr3_aa	cdr3_nt
TRBV19	once	.	TRBJ1-5	CASSYAGGNQPQHF	TGTGCCAGTAGTTATGCAGGGGGCAATCAGCCCCAGCATTTT
TRBV21-1	.	.	TRBJ2-7	CASSKKAQHYEQYF	TGTGCCAGCAGCAAAAAGGCACAGCACTACGAGCAGTACTTC
TRBV5-1	.	TRBD1	TRBJ1-5	CASSLTGDSNQPQHF	TGCGCCAGCAGCCTCACAGGGGATAGCAATCAGCCCCAGCATTTT
TRBV7-2	.	.	TRBJ1-1	CASSSTRVVTEAFF	TGTGCCAGCAGCTCGACCAGGGTGGTTACTGAAGCTTTCTTT
TRBV30	.	.	TRBJ2-1	CAWDGDYSYNEQFF	TGTGCCTGGGACGGGGATTACTCCTACAATGAGCAGTTCTTC
TRBV6-5	once	TRBD1	TRBJ2-7	CASGRQGASEQYF	TGTGCCAGCGGTCGACAGGGGGCATCCGAGCAGTACTTC
TRBV7-2	.	.	TRBJ1-5	CASSFPEQARQPQHF	TGTGCCAGCAGCTTCCCAGAGCAGGCCCGCCAGCCCCAGCATTTT
TRBV4-1	few	.	TRBJ2-5	CASSQVTDRQETQYF	TGCGCCAGCAGCCAAGTTACAGATCGCCAAGAGACCCAGTACTTC
TRBV28	.	TRBD2	TRBJ2-2	CASSSTSEPGELFF	TGTGCCAGCAGTTCGACTAGCGAACCTGGGGAGCTGTTTTTT
TRBV6-5	.	TRBD2	TRBJ2-7	CASSYGGTSTYEQYF	TGTGCCAGCAGTTACGGCGGGACTAGTACTTACGAGCAGTACTTC
TRBV5-1	few	TRBD2	TRBJ2-5	CASSLAGGREETQYF	TGCGCCAGCAGCTTAGCGGGAGGGAGGGAAGAGACCCAGTACTTC
TRBV24-1	.	.	TRBJ2-2	CATSDSYYTGELFF	TGTGCCACCAGTGATTCCTATTACACCGGGGAGCTGTTTTTT
TRBV4-3	.	.	TRBJ2-7	CASSQALGGTVYEQYF	TGCGCCAGCAGCCAAGCCCTAGGAGGGACCGTGTACGAGCAGTACTTC
TRBV7-2	.	TRBD2	TRBJ2-3	CASSLIAGVEDTQYF	TGTGCCAGCAGCTTAATAGCGGGAGTTGAGGATACGCAGTATTTT
TRBV3-1/TRBV3-2	once	TRBD2	TRBJ2-7	CASSLGLAGEYEQYF	TGTGCCAGCAGCCTCGGACTAGCGGGAGAGTACGAGCAGTACTTC
TRBV7-2	.	TRBD2	TRBJ2-1	CASKKGTSGYNEQFF	TGTGCCAGCAAGAAAGGGACTAGCGGCTACAATGAGCAGTTCTTC
TRBV18	.	.	TRBJ1-6	CASSPLQGTTANSPLHF	TGTGCCAGCTCACCTTTACAGGGAACCACCGCTAATTCACCCCTCCACTTT
TRBV5-8	.	.	TRBJ1-5	CASSFGQGHQPQHF	TGTGCCAGCAGCTTCGGGCAGGGCCACCAGCCCCAGCATTTT
TRBV7-9	once	TRBD1	TRBJ2-3	CASSLFWGIRGRADTQYF	TGTGCCAGCAGCTTATTTTGGGGTATCAGGGGGCGCGCAGATACGCAGTATTTT
TRBV18	.	TRBD2	TRBJ2-1	CASSPFTSGTYNEQFF	TGTGCCAGCTCACCTTTCACTAGCGGGACGTACAATGAGCAGTTCTTC
TRBV28	.	.	TRBJ1-5	CASSLGGQKVCNQPQHF	TGTGCCAGCAGTTTAGGGGGACAAAAGGTATGCAATCAGCCCCAGCATTTT
TRBV28	.	.	TRBJ1-4	CASKIQGNLEKLFF	TGTGCCAGCAAGATTCAGGGGAATCTAGAAAAACTGTTTTTT
TRBV29-1	.	TRBD2	TRBJ2-5	CSVKRGQETQYF	TGCAGCGTTAAGCGGGGACAAGAGACCCAGTACTTC
TRBV3-1/TRBV3-2	.	.	TRBJ1-4	CASSQEGGGDEKLFF	TGTGCCAGCAGCCAAGAGGGCGGGGGCGATGAAAAACTGTTTTTT
TRBV19	.	.	TRBJ1-2	CASSIRGLYGYTF	TGTGCCAGTAGTATCCGGGGACTCTATGGCTACACCTTC
TRBV18	.	TRBD1	TRBJ2-5	CASSRRTGQETQYF	TGTGCCAGCTCGCGTAGGACAGGACAAGAGACCCAGTACTTC
TRBV6-5	.	.	TRBJ1-4	CASSPTDIIGKLFF	TGTGCCAGCAGTCCGACAGATATTATCGGAAAACTGTTTTTT
TRBV6-5	.	.	TRBJ1-2	CASGNYGYTF	TGTGCCAGCGGCAACTATGGCTACACCTTC
TRBV28	.	.	TRBJ1-5	CASSLWRTRYNQPQHF	TGTGCCAGCAGTTTATGGAGGACAAGGTACAATCAGCCCCAGCATTTT
TRBV15	once	.	TRBJ2-1	CATSRGGLGNNEQFF	TGTGCCACCAGCAGAGGGGGACTGGGTAACAATGAGCAGTTCTTC
TRBV5-1	.	.	TRBJ2-1	CASSLALGGKDEQFF	TGCGCCAGCAGCTTGGCCCTTGGGGGGAAGGATGAGCAGTTCTTC
TRBV28	.	TRBD2	TRBJ2-2	CASSLLAGGPGELFF	TGTGCCAGCAGTCTACTAGCGGGAGGGCCCGGGGAGCTGTTTTTT
TRBV7-6	.	TRBD2	TRBJ2-1	CASSLVGSGRALNEQFF	TGTGCCAGCAGCTTAGTAGGTAGCGGGAGGGCCTTGAATGAGCAGTTCTTC
TRBV7-3	.	TRBD1	TRBJ1-1	CASSPDRFRTEAFF	TGTGCCAGCAGCCCGGACAGGTTCAGGACTGAAGCTTTCTTT
TRBV30	.	TRBD1	TRBJ1-2	CAWSVRQGAHGYTF	TGTGCCTGGAGTGTACGTCAGGGGGCACATGGCTACACCTTC
TRBV7-8	.	.	TRBJ1-5	CASSRRGSNQPQHF	TGTGCCAGCAGCCGCAGGGGTTCCAATCAGCCCCAGCATTTT
TRBV19	.	.	TRBJ1-5	CASNGREFSNQPQHF	TGTGCCAGTAACGGCAGGGAATTCTCCAATCAGCCCCAGCATTTT
TRBV18	.	TRBD2	TRBJ2-2	CASSPLAGAETGELFF	TGTGCCAGCTCACCCTTAGCGGGAGCGGAGACCGGGGAGCTGTTTTTT
TRBV28	.	TRBD2	TRBJ2-7	CASSFSGGTYEQYF	TGTGCCAGCAGTTTTTCGGGAGGGACCTACGAGCAGTACTTC
TRBV5-5	few	.	TRBJ1-1	CASIPGNTEAFF	TGTGCCAGCATCCCGGGGAACACTGAAGCTTTCTTT
TRBV9	.	TRBD1	TRBJ2-7	CASSVEGTGVREQYF	TGTGCCAGCAGCGTAGAGGGGACAGGGGTCCGGGAGCAGTACTTC
TRBV2	few	.	TRBJ2-2	CASSATVANTGELFF	TGTGCCAGCAGCGCAACAGTTGCGAACACCGGGGAGCTGTTTTTT
TRBV18	.	TRBD2	TRBJ2-3	CASPPSGLAADTDTQYF	TGTGCCAGCCCCCCGTCCGGACTAGCGGCAGACACAGATACGCAGTATTTT
TRBV28	.	TRBD2	TRBJ2-5	CASSLQASGRGETQYF	TGTGCCAGCAGTTTACAGGCTAGCGGGAGGGGAGAGACCCAGTACTTC
TRBV30	once	.	TRBJ1-2	CAWTGGHQHYGYTF	TGTGCCTGGACAGGAGGGCATCAACACTATGGCTACACCTTC
TRBV12-2	.	.	TRBJ1-6	CASRRGGCNSPLHF	TGTGCAAGTCGTCGCGGAGGTTGCAATTCACCCCTCCACTTT
TRBV10-3	.	TRBD2	TRBJ2-7	CAISPGGGASSYEQYF	TGTGCCATCAGTCCGGGGGGTGGGGCTAGCTCCTACGAGCAGTACTTC
TRBV10-2	.	TRBD1	TRBJ2-3	CASSPRQGAAGTDTQYF	TGCGCCAGCAGCCCCCGACAGGGGGCGGCAGGCACAGATACGCAGTATTTT
TRBV7-9	.	TRBD1	TRBJ2-7	CASSLGRQGAYEQYF	TGTGCCAGCAGCTTAGGTCGACAGGGGGCTTACGAGCAGTACTTC
TRBV9	once	.	TRBJ2-2	CASSVGGDPVRGAGELFF	TGTGCCAGCAGCGTAGGAGGAGACCCGGTCAGGGGGGCCGGGGAGCTGTTTTTT
TRBV6-5	few	.	TRBJ1-3	CAVRSLSGNTIYF	TGTGCCGTGCGAAGTCTCTCTGGAAACACCATATATTTT